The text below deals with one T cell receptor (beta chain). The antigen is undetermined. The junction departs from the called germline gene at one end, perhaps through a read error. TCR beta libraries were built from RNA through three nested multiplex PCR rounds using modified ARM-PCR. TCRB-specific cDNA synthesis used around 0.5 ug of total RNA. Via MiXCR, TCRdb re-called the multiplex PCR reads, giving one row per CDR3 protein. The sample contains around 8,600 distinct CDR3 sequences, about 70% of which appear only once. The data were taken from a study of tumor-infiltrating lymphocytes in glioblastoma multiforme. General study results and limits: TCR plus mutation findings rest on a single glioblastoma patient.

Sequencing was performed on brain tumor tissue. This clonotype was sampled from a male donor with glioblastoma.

CDR3 sequence: CASSFSSLSLYEQYF. In nucleotides, the CDR3 is TGTGCCAGCAGCTTCTCTAGCCTGTCACTATACGAACAGTACTTC. V and J are TRBV11-2 and TRBJ2-7; D may be TRBD2 (5 bases). In germline, CDR1 is SGHAT, CDR2 FQNNGV. The CDR3 runs 15 residues.